This T cell receptor (beta chain) was recovered during a study of post-analysis software for immune sequencing data (dated by TCRdb to the mid-2010s). Describing the broader study: Recorded disease courses included relapsing-remitting, secondary progressive and progressive-relapsing multiple sclerosis, with some patients lacking subtype annotation. Patient repertoires were compared against ten to eleven previously published healthy control repertoires from donors aged roughly 6 to 25 years. A subset of samples was prepared in parallel using single-end sample barcoding, then pooled and co-amplified after Illumina adapter ligation. Paper-wide results and their limitations: Significantly lower normalized Chao1 diversity was found in multiple sclerosis patients than in controls, suggesting substantial peripheral T-cell clonal expansion. Strong co-clustering of samples prepared in the same batch was shown by direct clustering with F measure, prompting a batch-effect correction. Several TRBV segments, including TRBV5-6, TRBV5-1 and TRBV20-1, were significantly more frequent in patients than controls. The multiple sclerosis patient group was slightly younger than the control group.

Libraries came from PCR. The instrument was an Illumina HiSeq 2500. Unique molecular identifiers were incorporated into TCR beta cDNA libraries to reduce PCR and sequencing biases. Per 1 to 10 million input T cells, approximately 500,000 cDNA molecules were obtained, such that each molecule approximated one T cell. Patient libraries were prepared and sequenced with the same protocol used for the earlier healthy control dataset. Within a given batch, samples were prepared together, multiplexed and sequenced on the same HiSeq lane. In the original analysis: Raw barcoded reads were processed with MIGEC, discarding single-read molecular identifier groups before consensus assembly and CDR3 extraction. VDJtools was used for post-analysis of the clonotype tables, and diversity was normalized by down-sampling every dataset to the size of the smallest sample. To correct batch-related cross-sample contamination, repertoire overlap clustering matched CDR3 amino acid sequences but not nucleotide sequences. The public reads were reanalyzed by TCRdb: fastp trimming at Q25, MiXCR alignment, in-frame beta chains only. Merged by CDR3 protein, the rows form single entries marked with the most common genes and DNA. These V and J calls are TCRdb output, not the study's own analysis. This sample holds about 570,000 distinct CDR3 sequences; 34% were observed only once. The ten largest clones represent 5% to 6% of the sample.

Here V drops 7 bases and J drops 6 bases, and the junction holds 20 bases not matched to any gene. The CDR3 covers 17 residues, taking in both the cysteine and the phenylalanine. Left in the record is the CDR3 DNA by itself, 51 bases read in frame from the first base. From the germline V gene (reference sequence), CDR1 is DFQATT and CDR2 is SNEGSKA. The table lists this clonotype with a few counts. Its target antigen remains unknown. Per-nucleotide qualities are absent, and no much larger clonotype sits a single base away. To demonstrate the VDJtools post-analysis software, the study profiled TCR beta repertoires from the peripheral blood of 13 young patients with multiple sclerosis. The patients with multiple sclerosis were children and adolescents between roughly 6 and 17 years of age.

This chain joins TRBV20-1 to TRBJ1-5; 8 bases in between match TRBD1. The clonotype was recovered from a girl younger than 18 with multiple sclerosis. Sequenced material: blood. The DNA sequence follows: TGCAGTGTTCAGCCCCCCTTCGTAAGACAGGGGACTCAGCCCCAGCATTTT. Its product reads: CSVQPPFVRQGTQPQHF.